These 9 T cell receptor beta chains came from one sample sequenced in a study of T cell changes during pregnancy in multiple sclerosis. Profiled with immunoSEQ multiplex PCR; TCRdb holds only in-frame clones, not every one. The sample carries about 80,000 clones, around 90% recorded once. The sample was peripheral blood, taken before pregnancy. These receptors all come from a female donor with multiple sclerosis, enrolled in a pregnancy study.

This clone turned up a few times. For the CDR3, the DNA is TGTGCCAGCAGCCGGAACAGGGGCAACGAGCAGTACTTC. It codes for CASSRNRGNEQYF. The chain carries TRBV14 and TRBJ2-7; the match to TRBD1 covers 7 bases. The CDR3 extends over 13 amino acids. V lost 4 bases, J lost 5 bases, and 5 bases stayed unmatched. CDR1 is SGHDN, CDR2 FVKESK, per germline.

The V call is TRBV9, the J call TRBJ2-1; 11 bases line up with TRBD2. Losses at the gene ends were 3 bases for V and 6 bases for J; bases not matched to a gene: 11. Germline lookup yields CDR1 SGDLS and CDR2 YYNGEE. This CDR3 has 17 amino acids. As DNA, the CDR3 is TGTGCCAGCAGCGCCCCGACTAGCGGGGTGGGGTCCAATGAGCAGTTCTTC. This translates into CASSAPTSGVGSNEQFF.

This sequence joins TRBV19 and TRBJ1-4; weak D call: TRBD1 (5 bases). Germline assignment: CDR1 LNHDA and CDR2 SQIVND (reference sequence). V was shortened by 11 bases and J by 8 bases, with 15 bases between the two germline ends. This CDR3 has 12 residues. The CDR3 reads CACAKGNEKLFF. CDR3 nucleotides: TGTGCCTGTGCCAAGGGGAACGAAAAACTGTTTTTT. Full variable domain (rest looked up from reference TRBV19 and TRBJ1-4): DGGITQSPKYLFRKEGQNVTLSCEQNLNHDAMYWYRQDPGQGLRLIYYSQIVNDFQKGDIAEGYSVSREKKESFPLTVTSAQKNPTAFYLCACAKGNEKLFFGSGTQLSVL.

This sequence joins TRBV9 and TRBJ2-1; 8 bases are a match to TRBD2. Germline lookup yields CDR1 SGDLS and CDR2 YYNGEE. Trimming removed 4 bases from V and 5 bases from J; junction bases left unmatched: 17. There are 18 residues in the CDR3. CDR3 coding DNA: TGTGCCAGCAGCCCCCTCGTTAATGCAGCGGGAGCCAACAATGAGCAGTTCTTC. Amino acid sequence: CASSPLVNAAGANNEQFF.

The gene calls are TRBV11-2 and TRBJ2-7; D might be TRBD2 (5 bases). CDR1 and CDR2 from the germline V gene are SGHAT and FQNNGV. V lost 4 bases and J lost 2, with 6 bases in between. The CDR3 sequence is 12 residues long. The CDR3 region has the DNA TGTGCCAGCAGCTCCGGGGCCTACGAGCAGTACTTC. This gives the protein CASSSGAYEQYF.

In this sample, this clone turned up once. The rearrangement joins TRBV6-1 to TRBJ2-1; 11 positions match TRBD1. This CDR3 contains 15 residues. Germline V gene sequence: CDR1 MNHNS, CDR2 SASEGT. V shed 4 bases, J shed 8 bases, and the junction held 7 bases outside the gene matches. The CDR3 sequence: CASSGWTGGKDEQFF. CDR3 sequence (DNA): TGTGCCAGCAGTGGTTGGACAGGGGGCAAGGATGAGCAGTTCTTC.

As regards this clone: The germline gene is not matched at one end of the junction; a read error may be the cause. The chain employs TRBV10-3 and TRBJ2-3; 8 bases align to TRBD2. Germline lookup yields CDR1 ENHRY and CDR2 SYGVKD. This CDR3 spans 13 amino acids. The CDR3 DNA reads TGTGCCTTCAGAGCGGGGGCCACAGATACGCAGTATTTT. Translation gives CAFRAGATDTQYF.

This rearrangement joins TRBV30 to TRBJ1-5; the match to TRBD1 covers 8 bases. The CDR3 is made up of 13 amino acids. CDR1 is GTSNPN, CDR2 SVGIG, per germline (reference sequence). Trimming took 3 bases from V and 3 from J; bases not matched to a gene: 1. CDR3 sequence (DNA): TGTGCCTGGAGGGGACAGGCCAATCAGCCCCAGCATTTT. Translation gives CAWRGQANQPQHF.

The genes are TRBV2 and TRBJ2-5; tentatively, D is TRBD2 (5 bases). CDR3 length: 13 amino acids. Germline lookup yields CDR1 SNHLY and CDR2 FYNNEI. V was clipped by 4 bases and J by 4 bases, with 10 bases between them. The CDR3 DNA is TGTGCCAGCAGTGCGGGATCTGGAGAGACCCAGTACTTC. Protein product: CASSAGSGETQYF.